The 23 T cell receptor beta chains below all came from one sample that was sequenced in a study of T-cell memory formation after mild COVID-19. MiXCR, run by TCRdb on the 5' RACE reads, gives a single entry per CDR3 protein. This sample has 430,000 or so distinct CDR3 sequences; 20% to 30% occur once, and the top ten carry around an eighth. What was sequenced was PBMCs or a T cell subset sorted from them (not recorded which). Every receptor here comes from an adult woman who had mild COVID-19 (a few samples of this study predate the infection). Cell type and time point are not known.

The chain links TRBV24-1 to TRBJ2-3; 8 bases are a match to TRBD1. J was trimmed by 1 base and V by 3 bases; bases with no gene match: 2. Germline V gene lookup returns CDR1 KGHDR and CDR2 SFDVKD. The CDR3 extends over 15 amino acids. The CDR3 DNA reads TGTGCCACCAGTGATGCAGGGGGCGGCACAGATACGCAGTATTTT. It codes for CATSDAGGGTDTQYF.

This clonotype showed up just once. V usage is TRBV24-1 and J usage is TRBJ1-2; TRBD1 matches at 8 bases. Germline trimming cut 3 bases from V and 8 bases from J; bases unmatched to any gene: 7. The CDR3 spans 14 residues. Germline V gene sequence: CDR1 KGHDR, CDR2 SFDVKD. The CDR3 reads CATSDPWTGNGYTF. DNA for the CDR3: TGTGCCACCAGTGATCCCTGGACAGGGAACGGCTACACCTTC.

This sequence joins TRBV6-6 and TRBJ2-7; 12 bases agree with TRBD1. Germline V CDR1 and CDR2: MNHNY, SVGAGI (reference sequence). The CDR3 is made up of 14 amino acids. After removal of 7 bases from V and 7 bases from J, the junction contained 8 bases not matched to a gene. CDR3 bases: TGTGCCAGCACTCCGGGACAGGGGGCTCGGGAGCAGTACTTC. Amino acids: CASTPGQGAREQYF.

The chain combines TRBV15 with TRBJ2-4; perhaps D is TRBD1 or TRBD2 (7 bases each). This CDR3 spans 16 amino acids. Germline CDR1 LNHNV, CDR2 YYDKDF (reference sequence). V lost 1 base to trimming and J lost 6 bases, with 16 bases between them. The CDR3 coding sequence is TGTGCCACCAGCAGAGGGGTGCAGGGGGGGATAAACATTCAGTACTTC. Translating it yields CATSRGVQGGINIQYF.

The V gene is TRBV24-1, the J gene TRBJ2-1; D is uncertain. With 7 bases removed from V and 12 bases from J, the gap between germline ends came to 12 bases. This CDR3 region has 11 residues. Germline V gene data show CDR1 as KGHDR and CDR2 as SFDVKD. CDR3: CATRDGGVQFF. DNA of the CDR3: TGTGCCACCAGGGACGGTGGCGTGCAGTTCTTC.

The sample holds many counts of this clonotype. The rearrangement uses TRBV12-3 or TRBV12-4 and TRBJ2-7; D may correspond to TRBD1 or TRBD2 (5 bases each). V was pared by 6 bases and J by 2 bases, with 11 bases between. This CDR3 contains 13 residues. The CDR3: CASSLGTPYEQYF. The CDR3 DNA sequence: TGTGCCAGCAGCCTGGGGACCCCCTACGAGCAGTACTTC.

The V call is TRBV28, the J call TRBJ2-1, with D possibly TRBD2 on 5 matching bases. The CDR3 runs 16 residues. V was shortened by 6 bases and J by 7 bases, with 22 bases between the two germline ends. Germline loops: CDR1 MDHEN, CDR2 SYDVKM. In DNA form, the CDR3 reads TGTGCCAGCAGGAGCCTCAATCTAGAGGGCACTAATGAGCAGTTCTTC. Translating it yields CASRSLNLEGTNEQFF.

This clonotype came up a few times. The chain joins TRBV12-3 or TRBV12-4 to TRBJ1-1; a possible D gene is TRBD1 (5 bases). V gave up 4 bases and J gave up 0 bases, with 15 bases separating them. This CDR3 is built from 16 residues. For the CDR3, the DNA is TGTGCCAGCAGTTCGGGGGGGATTGGCATGAACACTGAAGCTTTCTTT. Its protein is CASSSGGIGMNTEAFF.

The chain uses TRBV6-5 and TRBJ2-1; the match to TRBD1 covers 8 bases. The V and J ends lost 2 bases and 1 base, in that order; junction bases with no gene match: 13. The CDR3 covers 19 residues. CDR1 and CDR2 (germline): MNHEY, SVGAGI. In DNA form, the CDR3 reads TGTGCCAGCAGTTACCACCCCCGACAGGGGTATGGGTCCTACAATGAGCAGTTCTTC. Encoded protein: CASSYHPRQGYGSYNEQFF.

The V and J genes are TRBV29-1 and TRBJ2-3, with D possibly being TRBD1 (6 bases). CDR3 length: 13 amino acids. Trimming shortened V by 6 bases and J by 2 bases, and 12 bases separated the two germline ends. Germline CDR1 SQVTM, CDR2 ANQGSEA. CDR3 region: CSVHRDITDTQYF. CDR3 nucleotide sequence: TGCAGCGTACACCGGGACATCACAGATACGCAGTATTTT.

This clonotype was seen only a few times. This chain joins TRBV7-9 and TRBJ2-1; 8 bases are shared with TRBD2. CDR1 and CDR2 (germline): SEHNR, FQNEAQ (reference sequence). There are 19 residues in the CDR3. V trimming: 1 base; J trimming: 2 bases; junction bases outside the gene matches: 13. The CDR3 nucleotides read TGTGCCAGCAGCTTAGGGGCGCTAGCGGGCGACTCAGCCTACAATGAGCAGTTCTTC. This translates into CASSLGALAGDSAYNEQFF.

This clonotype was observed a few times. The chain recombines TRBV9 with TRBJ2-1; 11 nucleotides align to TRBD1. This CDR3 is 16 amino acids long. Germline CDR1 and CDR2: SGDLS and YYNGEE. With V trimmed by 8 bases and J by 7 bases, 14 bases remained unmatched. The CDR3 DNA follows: TGTGCCAGTGACAAGCGCGGGACAGGGGGTACGAATGAGCAGTTCTTC. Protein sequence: CASDKRGTGGTNEQFF.

The CDR3 sequence is CASSRDRGVSGELFF. The CDR3 DNA sequence: TGTGCCAGCAGCCGGGACAGGGGAGTTTCCGGGGAGCTGTTTTTT. The chain carries TRBV12-3 or TRBV12-4 and TRBJ2-2; 10 bases match TRBD1. The CDR3 runs to 15 residues. V was clipped by 6 bases and J by 6 bases; unmatched bases: 7.

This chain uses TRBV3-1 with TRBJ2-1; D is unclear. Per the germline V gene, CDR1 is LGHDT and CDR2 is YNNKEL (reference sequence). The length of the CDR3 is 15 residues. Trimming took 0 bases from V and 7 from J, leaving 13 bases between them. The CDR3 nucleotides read TGTGCCAGCAGCCAAGATCCTTGGACCGGGAATGAGCAGTTCTTC. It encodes CASSQDPWTGNEQFF.

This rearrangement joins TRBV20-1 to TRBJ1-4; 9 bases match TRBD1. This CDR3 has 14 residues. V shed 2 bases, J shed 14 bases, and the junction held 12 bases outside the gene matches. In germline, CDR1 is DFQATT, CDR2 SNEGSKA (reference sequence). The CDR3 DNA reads TGCAGTGCTAGACGACAGGGGGGCACTAACCGTCTGTTTTTT. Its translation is CSARRQGGTNRLFF.

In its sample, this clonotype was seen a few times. As DNA, the CDR3 is TGCAGTGCTTACGCTAGCGGGAGCGAGCAGTACTTC. Encoded protein: CSAYASGSEQYF. The J gene is TRBJ2-7, the V gene TRBV20-1, with 10 bases lining up with TRBD2. Germline values: CDR1 DFQATT, CDR2 SNEGSKA (reference sequence). The CDR3 spans 12 residues. The trim removed 5 bases at V and 6 bases at J, leaving 4 bases unmatched.

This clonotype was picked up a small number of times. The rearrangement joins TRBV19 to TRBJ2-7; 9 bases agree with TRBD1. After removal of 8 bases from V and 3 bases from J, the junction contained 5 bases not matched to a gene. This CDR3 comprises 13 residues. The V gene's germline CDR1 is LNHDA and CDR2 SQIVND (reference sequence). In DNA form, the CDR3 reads TGTGCCAGTTCTTGGACAGGGGACTACGAGCAGTACTTC. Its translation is CASSWTGDYEQYF. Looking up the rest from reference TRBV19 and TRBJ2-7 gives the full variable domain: DGGITQSPKYLFRKEGQNVTLSCEQNLNHDAMYWYRQDPGQGLRLIYYSQIVNDFQKGDIAEGYSVSREKKESFPLTVTSAQKNPTAFYLCASSWTGDYEQYFGPGTRLTVT.

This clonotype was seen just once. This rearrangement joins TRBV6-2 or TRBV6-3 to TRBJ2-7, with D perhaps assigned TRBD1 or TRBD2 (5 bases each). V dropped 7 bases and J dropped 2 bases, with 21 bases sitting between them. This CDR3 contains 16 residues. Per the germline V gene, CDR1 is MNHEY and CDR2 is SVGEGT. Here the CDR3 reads CASKAYPGTSAYEQYF. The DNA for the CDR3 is TGTGCCAGCAAAGCTTATCCCGGGACGTCAGCCTACGAGCAGTACTTC.

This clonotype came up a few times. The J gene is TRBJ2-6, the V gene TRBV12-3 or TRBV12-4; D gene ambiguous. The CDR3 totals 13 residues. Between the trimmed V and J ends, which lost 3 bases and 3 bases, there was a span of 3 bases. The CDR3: CASSFFGANVLTF. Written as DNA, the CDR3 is TGTGCCAGCAGTTTCTTTGGGGCCAACGTCCTGACTTTC.

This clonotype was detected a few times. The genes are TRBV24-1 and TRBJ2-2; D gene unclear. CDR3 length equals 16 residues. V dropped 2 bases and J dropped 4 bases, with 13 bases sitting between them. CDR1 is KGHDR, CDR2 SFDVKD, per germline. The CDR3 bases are TGTGCCACCAGTGATTCCCTGTGGACGGGCACCGGGGAGCTGTTTTTT. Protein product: CATSDSLWTGTGELFF.

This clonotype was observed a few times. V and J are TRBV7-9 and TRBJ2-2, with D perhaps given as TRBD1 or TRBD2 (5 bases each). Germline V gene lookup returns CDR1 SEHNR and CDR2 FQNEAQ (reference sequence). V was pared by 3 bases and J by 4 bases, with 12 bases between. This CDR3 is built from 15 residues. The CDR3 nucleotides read TGTGCCAGCAGCTTCATTGGTGGGGGCACCGGGGAGCTGTTTTTT. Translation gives CASSFIGGGTGELFF.

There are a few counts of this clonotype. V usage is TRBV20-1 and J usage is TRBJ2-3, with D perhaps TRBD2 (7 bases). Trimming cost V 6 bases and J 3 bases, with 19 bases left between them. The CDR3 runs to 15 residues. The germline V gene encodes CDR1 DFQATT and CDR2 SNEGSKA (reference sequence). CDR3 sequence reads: CSAELRGGLTDTQYF. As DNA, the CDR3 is TGCAGTGCGGAATTAAGGGGGGGGCTGACAGATACGCAGTATTTT.

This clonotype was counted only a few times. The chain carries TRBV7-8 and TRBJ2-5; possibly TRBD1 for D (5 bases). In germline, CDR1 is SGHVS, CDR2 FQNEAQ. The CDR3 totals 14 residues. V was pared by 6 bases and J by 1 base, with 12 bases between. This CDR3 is CASRDRTLQETQYF. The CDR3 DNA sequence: TGTGCCAGCAGGGACCGGACACTCCAAGAGACCCAGTACTTC.